One and the same sample provided the 10 T cell receptor beta chains below, sequenced in a study of metastatic and nonmetastatic thyroid tumors. The entire patient cohort was treatment-naive prior to thyroid surgery. TCRdb re-called the PCR reads through MiXCR. The table lists about 45,000 clones, roughly 3.9% of them singletons. The sequenced sample was blood. The receptors derive from a female donor with papillary thyroid cancer or a benign thyroid nodule (not recorded which). Some clones in this sample may be carry-over from other donors' samples.

J is TRBJ1-1 and V is TRBV18, with a weak D call TRBD1 (6 bases). Trimming cost V 6 bases and J 3 bases, with 17 bases left between them. Germline V gene sequence: CDR1 KGHSH, CDR2 LQKENI. The CDR3 covers 15 residues. CDR3: CASSPLRGEDTEAFF. In DNA, the CDR3 is TGTGCCAGCTCCCCGTTGAGGGGGGAGGACACTGAAGCTTTCTTT.

In the case of this clone: A much bigger clone sits one base away, suggesting this may be a read error. V usage is TRBV29-1 and J usage is TRBJ2-3; D possibly corresponds to TRBD1 (6 bases). The CDR3 has 13 amino acids. Trimming removed 6 bases at V and 5 bases at J, with 15 bases between. Germline values: CDR1 SQVTM, CDR2 ANQGSEA. As DNA, the CDR3 is TGCAGCGTGTCCCGGTACAGGGTAGATACGCAGTATTTT. Encoded protein: CSVSRYRVDTQYF.

This clone appeared a few times. V is TRBV7-6 and J is TRBJ2-7; D is uncertain. Per germline, CDR1 SGHVS and CDR2 FNYEAQ. The CDR3 is 12 residues long. Trimming removed 2 bases at V and 3 bases at J, with 5 bases between. The CDR3 loop reads CASSLSGYEQYF. CDR3 in DNA: TGTGCCAGCAGCTTATCAGGCTACGAGCAGTACTTC.

This clone was detected only a few times. The V call is TRBV11-2, the J call TRBJ2-2; D is unclear. Trimming shortened V by 1 base and J by 1 base, and 4 bases separated the two germline ends. The V gene's germline CDR1 is SGHAT and CDR2 FQNNGV. The CDR3 has 14 residues. The CDR3 spells CASSLVGNTGELFF. The CDR3 nucleotides read TGTGCCAGCAGCTTAGTGGGGAACACCGGGGAGCTGTTTTTT. Looking up the rest from reference TRBV11-2 and TRBJ2-2 gives the full variable domain: EAGVAQSPRYKIIEKRQSVAFWCNPISGHATLYWYQQILGQGPKLLIQFQNNGVVDDSQLPKDRFSAERLKGVDSTLKIQPAKLEDSAVYLCASSLVGNTGELFFGEGSRLTVL.

The chain is built from TRBV6-1 and TRBJ2-7; TRBD1 aligns across 11 bases. V was pared by 3 bases and J by 5 bases, with 6 bases of the junction left unmatched. CDR3 length equals 15 residues. The germline CDR1 and CDR2 sequences are MNHNS and SASEGT. The CDR3 coding sequence is TGTGCCAGCAGTGATTGGATGGGACAGGGGGACGAGCAGTACTTC. This encodes CASSDWMGQGDEQYF.

This clone showed up many times. The rearrangement joins TRBV18 to TRBJ1-2, with D uncertain. The germline V gene encodes CDR1 KGHSH and CDR2 LQKENI. The V gene lost 5 bases and the J gene lost 0 bases, with 10 bases spanning the gap. The CDR3 sequence is 14 residues long. Here the CDR3 DNA reads TGTGCCAGCTCAGGGCAACAGACTAACTATGGCTACACCTTC. Protein: CASSGQQTNYGYTF.

This clone has at least ten counts. The chain carries TRBV19 and TRBJ2-7; no clear D gene. The CDR3 has 13 residues. CDR1 is LNHDA, CDR2 SQIVND, per germline (reference sequence). V lost 6 bases to trimming and J lost 0 bases, with 9 bases between them. The CDR3, as DNA: TGTGCCAGTAGGGACGGTAGCTCCTACGAGCAGTACTTC. Protein: CASRDGSSYEQYF. The variable domain in full, completed from reference TRBV19 and TRBJ2-7, reads DGGITQSPKYLFRKEGQNVTLSCEQNLNHDAMYWYRQDPGQGLRLIYYSQIVNDFQKGDIAEGYSVSREKKESFPLTVTSAQKNPTAFYLCASRDGSSYEQYFGPGTRLTVT.

This clone was counted ten times or more. This chain joins TRBV5-4 and TRBJ1-2; TRBD1 matches 8 bases. This CDR3 is 18 amino acids long. V gave up 3 bases and J gave up 4 bases; unmatched junction bases: 17. The germline V gene encodes CDR1 SGHNT and CDR2 YYREEE (reference sequence). The CDR3 nucleotides are TGTGCCAGCAGCTATCCCGGGACAGGACCGGAGGCTATCTATGGCTACACCTTC. As protein: CASSYPGTGPEAIYGYTF.

There are many counts of this clone. This chain connects TRBV13 to TRBJ2-1; D not certain. Germline V gene sequence: CDR1 PRHDT, CDR2 FYEKMQ (reference sequence). Between the trimmed V and J ends, which lost 0 bases and 4 bases, there was a span of 7 bases. CDR3 length equals 14 residues. DNA of the CDR3: TGTGCCAGCAGCTTAGGGTTGGGGTACAATGAGCAGTTCTTC. It codes for CASSLGLGYNEQFF.

This sequence joins TRBV6-1 and TRBJ1-4; perhaps TRBD1 as D (6 bases). The germline V gene encodes CDR1 MNHNS and CDR2 SASEGT. Trimming pared 6 bases from V and 1 base from J, leaving 9 bases between. The CDR3 length is 14 residues. CDR3 sequence: CASSRTVTNEKLFF. DNA of the CDR3: TGTGCCAGCAGCCGGACAGTAACTAATGAAAAACTGTTTTTT.